This T cell receptor beta chain was captured by sequencing in a study of T cell changes during pregnancy in multiple sclerosis. Sequenced by immunoSEQ multiplex PCR; TCRdb stores in-frame clones only, minus some. The sample includes more than 65,000 clones, over 80% of them seen just once. Sequenced here: CD4+ T cells from peripheral blood mononuclear cells, sampled before pregnancy. This clonotype was sampled from a female donor with multiple sclerosis, enrolled in a pregnancy study.

CDR3 in amino acids: CASSDFTGATNEKLFF. The CDR3, as DNA: TGCGCCAGCAGTGACTTTACAGGGGCAACTAATGAAAAACTGTTTTTT. V usage is TRBV4-1 and J usage is TRBJ1-4, with 7 bases that match TRBD1. This CDR3 is built from 16 residues. The germline gives CDR1 MGHRA, CDR2 YSYEKL. The junction had 7 bases not matched to a gene; V was cut back by 6 bases and J by 0 bases.